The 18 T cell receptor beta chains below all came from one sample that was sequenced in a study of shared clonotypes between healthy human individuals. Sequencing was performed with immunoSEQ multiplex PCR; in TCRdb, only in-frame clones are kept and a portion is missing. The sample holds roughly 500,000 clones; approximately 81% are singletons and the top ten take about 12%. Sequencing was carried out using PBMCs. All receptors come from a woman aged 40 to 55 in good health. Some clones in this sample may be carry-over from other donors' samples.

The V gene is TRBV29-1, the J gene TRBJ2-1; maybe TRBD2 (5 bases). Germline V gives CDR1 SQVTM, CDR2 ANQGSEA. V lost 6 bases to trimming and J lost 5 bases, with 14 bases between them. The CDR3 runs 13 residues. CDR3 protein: CSVAGTVHNEQFF. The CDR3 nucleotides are TGCAGCGTGGCGGGTACAGTCCACAATGAGCAGTTCTTC.

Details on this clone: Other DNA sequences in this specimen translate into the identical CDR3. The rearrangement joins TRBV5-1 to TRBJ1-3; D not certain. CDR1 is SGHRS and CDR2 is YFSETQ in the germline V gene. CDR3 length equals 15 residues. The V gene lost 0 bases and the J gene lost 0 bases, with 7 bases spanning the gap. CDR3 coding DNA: TGCGCCAGCAGCTTGGCGGGGATCTCTGGAAACACCATATATTTT. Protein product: CASSLAGISGNTIYF.

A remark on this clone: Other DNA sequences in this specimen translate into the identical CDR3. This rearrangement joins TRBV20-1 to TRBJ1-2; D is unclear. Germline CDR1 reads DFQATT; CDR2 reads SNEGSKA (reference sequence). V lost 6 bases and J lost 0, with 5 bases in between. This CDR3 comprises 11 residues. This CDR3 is CSASPNYGYTF. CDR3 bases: TGCAGTGCGAGCCCTAACTATGGCTACACCTTC.

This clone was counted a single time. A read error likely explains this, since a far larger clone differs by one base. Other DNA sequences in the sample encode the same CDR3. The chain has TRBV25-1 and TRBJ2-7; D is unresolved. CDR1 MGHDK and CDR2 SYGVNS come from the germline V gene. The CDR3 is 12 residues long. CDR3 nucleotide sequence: TGTGCCAGTAGTGGCAGAAGCTACGAGCAGTACTTC. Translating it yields CASSGRSYEQYF.

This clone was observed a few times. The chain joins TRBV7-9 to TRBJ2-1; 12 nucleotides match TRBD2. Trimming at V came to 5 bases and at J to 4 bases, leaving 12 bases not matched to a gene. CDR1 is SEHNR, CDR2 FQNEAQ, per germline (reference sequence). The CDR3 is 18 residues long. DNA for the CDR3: TGTGCCAGCAGCCCGCGACTAGCGGGAGACATTAGGTACAATGAGCAGTTCTTC. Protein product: CASSPRLAGDIRYNEQFF.

CDR3 DNA sequence: TGTGCCTGGAGAGGAAGGGCAGGGGGGACTGAAGCTTTCTTT. It codes for CAWRGRAGGTEAFF. V gene TRBV30 combines with J gene TRBJ1-1, with 7 bases lining up with TRBD1. CDR3 length: 14 amino acids. Germline assignment: CDR1 GTSNPN and CDR2 SVGIG (reference sequence). The V gene end was trimmed by 3 bases and the J gene end by 5 bases; junction bases not matched to a gene: 9.

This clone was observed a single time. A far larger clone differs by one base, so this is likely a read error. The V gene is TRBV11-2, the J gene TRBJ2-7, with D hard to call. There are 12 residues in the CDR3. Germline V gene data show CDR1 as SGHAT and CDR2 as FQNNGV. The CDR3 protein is CASSRWGYGQYF. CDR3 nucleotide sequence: TGTGCCAGCAGCCGGTGGGGTTACGGGCAGTACTTC. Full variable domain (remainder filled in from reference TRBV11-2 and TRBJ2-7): EAGVAQSPRYKIIEKRQSVAFWCNPISGHATLYWYQQILGQGPKLLIQFQNNGVVDDSQLPKDRFSAERLKGVDSTLKIQPAKLEDSAVYLCASSRWGYGQYFGPGTRLTVT.

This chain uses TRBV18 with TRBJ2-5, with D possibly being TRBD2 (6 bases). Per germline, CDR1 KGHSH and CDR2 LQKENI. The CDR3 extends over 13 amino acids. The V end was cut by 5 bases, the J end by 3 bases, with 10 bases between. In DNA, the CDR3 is TGTGCCAGCTCATGGAGGGGCGAAGAGACCCAGTACTTC. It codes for CASSWRGEETQYF.

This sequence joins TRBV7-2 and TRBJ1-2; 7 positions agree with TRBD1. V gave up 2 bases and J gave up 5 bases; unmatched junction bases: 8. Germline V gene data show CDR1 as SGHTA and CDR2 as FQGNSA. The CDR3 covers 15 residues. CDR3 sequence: CASSLPGQKYYGYTF. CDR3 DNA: TGTGCCAGCAGCTTACCGGGACAGAAATATTATGGCTACACCTTC.

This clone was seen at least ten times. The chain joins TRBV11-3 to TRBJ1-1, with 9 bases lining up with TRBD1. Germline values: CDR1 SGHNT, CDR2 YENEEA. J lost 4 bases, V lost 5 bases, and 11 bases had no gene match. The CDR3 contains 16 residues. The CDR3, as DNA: TGTGCCAGCAGCCTTGGGACAGGGACGAGGAGCACTGAAGCTTTCTTT. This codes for CASSLGTGTRSTEAFF.

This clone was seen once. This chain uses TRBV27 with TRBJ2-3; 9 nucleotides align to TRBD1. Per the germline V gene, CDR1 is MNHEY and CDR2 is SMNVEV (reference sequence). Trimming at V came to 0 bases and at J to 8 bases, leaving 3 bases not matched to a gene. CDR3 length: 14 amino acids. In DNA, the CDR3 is TGTGCCAGCAGTTTATCCGGGACAGGGCCTACGCAGTATTTT. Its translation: CASSLSGTGPTQYF.

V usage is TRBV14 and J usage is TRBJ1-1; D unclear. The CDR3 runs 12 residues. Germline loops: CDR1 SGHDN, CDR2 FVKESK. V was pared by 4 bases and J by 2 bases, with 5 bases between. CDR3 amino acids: CASSPENTEAFF. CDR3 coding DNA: TGTGCCAGCAGCCCTGAAAACACTGAAGCTTTCTTT.

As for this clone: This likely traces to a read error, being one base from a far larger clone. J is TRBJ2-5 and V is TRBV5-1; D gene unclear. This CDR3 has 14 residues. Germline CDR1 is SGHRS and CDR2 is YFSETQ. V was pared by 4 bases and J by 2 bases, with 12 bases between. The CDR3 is CASSGPRYQETQYF. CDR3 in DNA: TGCGCCAGCAGCGGACCGAGGTATCAAGAGACCCAGTACTTC.

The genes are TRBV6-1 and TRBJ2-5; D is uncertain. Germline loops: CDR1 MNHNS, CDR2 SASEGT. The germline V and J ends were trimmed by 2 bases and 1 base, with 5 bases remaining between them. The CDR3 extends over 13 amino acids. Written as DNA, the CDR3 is TGTGCCAGCAGTGAAAGGGTCCAAGAGACCCAGTACTTC. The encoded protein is CASSERVQETQYF.

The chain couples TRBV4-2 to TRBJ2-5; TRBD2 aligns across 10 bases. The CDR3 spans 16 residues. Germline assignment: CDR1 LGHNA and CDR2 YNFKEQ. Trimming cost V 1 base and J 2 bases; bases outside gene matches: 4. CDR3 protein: CASSQVSSGSQETQYF. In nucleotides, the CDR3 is TGTGCCAGCAGCCAAGTTTCTAGCGGGAGTCAAGAGACCCAGTACTTC.

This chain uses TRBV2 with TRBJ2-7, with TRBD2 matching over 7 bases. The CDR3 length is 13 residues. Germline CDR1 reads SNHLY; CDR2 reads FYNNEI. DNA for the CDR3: TGTGCAGTTGGCGGGAGCCAACCCTACGAGCAGTACTTC. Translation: CAVGGSQPYEQYF. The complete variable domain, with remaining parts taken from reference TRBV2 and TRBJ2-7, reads EPEVTQTPSHQVTQMGQEVILRCVPISNHLYFYWYRQILGQKVEFLVSFYNNEISEKSEIFDDQFSVERPDGSNFTLKIRSTKLEDSAMYFCAVGGSQPYEQYFGPGTRLTVT.

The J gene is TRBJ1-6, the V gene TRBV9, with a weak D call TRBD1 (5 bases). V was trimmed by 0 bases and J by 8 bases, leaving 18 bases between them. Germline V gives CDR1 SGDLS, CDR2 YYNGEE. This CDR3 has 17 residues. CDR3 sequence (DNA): TGTGCCAGCAGCGTAGGACAGACCCAAGAGTACTATTCACCCCTCCACTTT. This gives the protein CASSVGQTQEYYSPLHF.

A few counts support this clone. The CDR3: CASTTMPDRGLEQYF. In nucleotides, the CDR3 is TGTGCCAGCACCACTATGCCGGACAGGGGGCTCGAGCAGTACTTC. This sequence joins TRBV6-5 and TRBJ2-7; 11 positions match TRBD1. From germline, CDR1 is MNHEY and CDR2 SVGAGI. V lost 7 bases and J lost 6; bases outside the gene matches: 11. The CDR3 covers 15 residues.